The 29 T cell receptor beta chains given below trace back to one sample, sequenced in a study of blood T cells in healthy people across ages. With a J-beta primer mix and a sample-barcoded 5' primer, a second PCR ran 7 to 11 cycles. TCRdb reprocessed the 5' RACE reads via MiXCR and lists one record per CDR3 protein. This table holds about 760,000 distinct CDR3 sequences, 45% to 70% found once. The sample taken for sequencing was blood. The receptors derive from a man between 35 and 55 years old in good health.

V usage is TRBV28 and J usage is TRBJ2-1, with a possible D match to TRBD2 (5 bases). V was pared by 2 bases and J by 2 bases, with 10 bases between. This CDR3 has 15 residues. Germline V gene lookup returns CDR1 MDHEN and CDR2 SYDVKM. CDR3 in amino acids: CASSLLATAYNEQFF. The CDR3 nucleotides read TGTGCCAGCAGTTTACTAGCTACGGCCTACAATGAGCAGTTCTTC.

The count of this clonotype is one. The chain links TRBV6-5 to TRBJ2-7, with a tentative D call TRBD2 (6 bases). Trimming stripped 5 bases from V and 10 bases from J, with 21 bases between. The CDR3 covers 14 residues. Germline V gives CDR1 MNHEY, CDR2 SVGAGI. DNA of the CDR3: TGTGCCAGCAGTCGGGAGAAATTTGACAGAACCCAGTACTTC. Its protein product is CASSREKFDRTQYF.

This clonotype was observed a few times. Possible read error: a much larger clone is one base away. CDR3 bases: TGTGCCAGCAGCCAGAGGACCGCCTACAATGAGCAGTACTTC. Protein sequence: CASSQRTAYNEQYF. The rearrangement links TRBV4-2 to TRBJ2-7, with D unclear. V lost 3 bases, J lost 7 bases, and 16 bases lay in between. The CDR3 spans 14 residues. Germline values: CDR1 LGHNA, CDR2 YNFKEQ.

Here the CDR3 reads CSARGQQGTKAKYF. CDR3 sequence (DNA): TGCAGTGCTAGAGGACAGCAAGGGACTAAGGCGAAGTACTTC. The rearrangement links TRBV20-1 to TRBJ2-5, with 7 nucleotides matching TRBD2. With V trimmed by 1 base and J by 12 bases, 14 bases remained unmatched. The germline gives CDR1 DFQATT, CDR2 SNEGSKA (reference sequence). The CDR3 is 14 residues long.

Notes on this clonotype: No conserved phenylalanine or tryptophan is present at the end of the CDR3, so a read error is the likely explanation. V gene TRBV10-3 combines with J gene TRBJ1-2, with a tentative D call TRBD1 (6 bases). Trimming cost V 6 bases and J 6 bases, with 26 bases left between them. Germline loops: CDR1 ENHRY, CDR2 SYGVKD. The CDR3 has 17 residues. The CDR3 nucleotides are TGTGCCATCAGACCTACCCGGGGACAAACCAATCTCAATGGCTACACCGTC. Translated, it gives CAIRPTRGQTNLNGYTV.

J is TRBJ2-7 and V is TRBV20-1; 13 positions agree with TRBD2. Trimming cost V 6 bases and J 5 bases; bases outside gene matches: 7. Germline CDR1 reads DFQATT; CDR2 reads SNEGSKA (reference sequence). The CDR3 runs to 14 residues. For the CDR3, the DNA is TGCAGTGCCGCGGGACTAGCGGGGTACAACGAGCAGTACTTC. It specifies CSAAGLAGYNEQYF.

CDR3: CATSRDTGNNEQFF. CDR3 nucleotide sequence: TGTGCCACCAGCAGAGATACAGGAAACAATGAGCAGTTCTTC. This rearrangement joins TRBV15 to TRBJ2-1; D is possibly TRBD1 (5 bases). Trimming took 0 bases from V and 5 from J, leaving 8 bases between them. This CDR3 region has 14 residues. Per germline, CDR1 LNHNV and CDR2 YYDKDF (reference sequence).

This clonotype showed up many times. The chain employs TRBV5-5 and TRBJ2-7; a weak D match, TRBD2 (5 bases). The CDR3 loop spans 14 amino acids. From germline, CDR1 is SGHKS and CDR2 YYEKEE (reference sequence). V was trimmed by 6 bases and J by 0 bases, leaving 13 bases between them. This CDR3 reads CASNIDLASYEQYF. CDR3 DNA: TGTGCCAGCAACATCGATCTAGCCTCCTACGAGCAGTACTTC.

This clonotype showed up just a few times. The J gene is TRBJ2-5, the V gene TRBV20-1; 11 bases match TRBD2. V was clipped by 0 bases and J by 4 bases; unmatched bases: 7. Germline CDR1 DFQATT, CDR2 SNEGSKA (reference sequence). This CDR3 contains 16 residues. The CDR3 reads CSARDPASGGPETQYF. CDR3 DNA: TGCAGTGCTAGAGATCCGGCTAGCGGGGGGCCAGAGACCCAGTACTTC.

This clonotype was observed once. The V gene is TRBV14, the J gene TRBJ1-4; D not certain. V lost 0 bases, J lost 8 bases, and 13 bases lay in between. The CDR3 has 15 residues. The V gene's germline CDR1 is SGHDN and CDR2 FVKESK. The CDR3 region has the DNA TGTGCCAGCAGCCAAGATCACAGCCCAGGAGAAAAACTGTTTTTT. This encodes CASSQDHSPGEKLFF.

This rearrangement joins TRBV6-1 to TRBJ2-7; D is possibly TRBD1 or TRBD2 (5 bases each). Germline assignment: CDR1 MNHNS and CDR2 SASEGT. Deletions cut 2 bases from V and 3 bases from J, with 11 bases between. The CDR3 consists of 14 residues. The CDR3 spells CASSERGRIYEQYF. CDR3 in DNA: TGTGCCAGCAGTGAAAGGGGACGGATCTACGAGCAGTACTTC.

CDR3 in amino acids: CASSEGVRSTDTQYF. CDR3 coding DNA: TGTGCCAGCAGTGAAGGCGTCAGGTCCACAGATACGCAGTATTTT. This rearrangement joins TRBV6-1 to TRBJ2-3; D is unclear. The ends were cut back, 1 base at V and 2 bases at J, with 10 bases in the middle. The CDR3 loop spans 15 amino acids. Germline V gene sequence: CDR1 MNHNS, CDR2 SASEGT.

This chain's CDR3 is CSARTAGGPLNEQFF. In nucleotides, the CDR3 is TGCAGTGCTAGAACAGCGGGAGGGCCCCTCAATGAGCAGTTCTTC. The chain recombines TRBV20-1 with TRBJ2-1; 10 nucleotides line up with TRBD2. This CDR3 has 15 residues. The V gene end was trimmed by 2 bases and the J gene end by 6 bases; junction bases not matched to a gene: 7. Germline V CDR1 and CDR2: DFQATT, SNEGSKA (reference sequence).

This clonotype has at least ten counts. DNA for the CDR3: TGCAGCGTTGCCGGGACAGGGGAGACCCAGTACTTC. Translated, it gives CSVAGTGETQYF. The J gene is TRBJ2-5, the V gene TRBV29-1; 9 bases are shared with TRBD1. Germline V gene data show CDR1 as SQVTM and CDR2 as ANQGSEA. V was clipped by 4 bases and J by 5 bases; unmatched bases: 2. The CDR3 is 12 residues long.

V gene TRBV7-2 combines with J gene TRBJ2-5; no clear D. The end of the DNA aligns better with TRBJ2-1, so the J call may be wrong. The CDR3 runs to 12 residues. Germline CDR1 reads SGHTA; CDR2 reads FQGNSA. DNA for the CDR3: TGTGCCAGCCACAATCTCCAAGAGACCCAGTTCTTC. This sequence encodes CASHNLQETQFF.

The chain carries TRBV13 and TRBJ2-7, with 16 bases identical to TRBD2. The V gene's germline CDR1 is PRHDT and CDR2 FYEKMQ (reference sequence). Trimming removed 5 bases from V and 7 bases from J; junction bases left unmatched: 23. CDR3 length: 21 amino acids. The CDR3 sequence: CASSLLTTIGTSGRVRGEQYF. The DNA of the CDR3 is TGTGCCAGCAGCCTCCTGACGACTATCGGGACTAGCGGGAGGGTCAGAGGAGAGCAGTACTTC.

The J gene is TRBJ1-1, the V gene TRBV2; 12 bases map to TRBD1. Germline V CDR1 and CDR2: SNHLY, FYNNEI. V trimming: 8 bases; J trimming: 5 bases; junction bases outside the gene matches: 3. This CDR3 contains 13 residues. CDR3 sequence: CASGDRGRTEAFF. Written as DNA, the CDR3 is TGTGCCAGCGGGGACAGGGGGCGAACTGAAGCTTTCTTT.

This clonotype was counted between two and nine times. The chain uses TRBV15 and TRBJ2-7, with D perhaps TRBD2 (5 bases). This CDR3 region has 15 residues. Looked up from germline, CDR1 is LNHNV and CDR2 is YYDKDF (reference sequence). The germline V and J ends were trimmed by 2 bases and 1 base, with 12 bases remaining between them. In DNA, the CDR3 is TGTGCCACCAGCAGATCTGATAGCGAGTCCTACGAGCAGTACTTC. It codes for CATSRSDSESYEQYF.

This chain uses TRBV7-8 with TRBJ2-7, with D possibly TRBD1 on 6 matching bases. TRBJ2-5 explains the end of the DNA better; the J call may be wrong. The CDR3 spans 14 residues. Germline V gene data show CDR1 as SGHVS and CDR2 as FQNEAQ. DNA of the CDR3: TGTGCCAGCACCCAAAACCCGAGGGACACGACCCAGTACTTC. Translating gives CASTQNPRDTTQYF.

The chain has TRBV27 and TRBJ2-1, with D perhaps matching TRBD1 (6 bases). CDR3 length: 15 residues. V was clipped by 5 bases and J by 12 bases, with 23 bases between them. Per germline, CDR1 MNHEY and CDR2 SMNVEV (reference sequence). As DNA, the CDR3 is TGTGCCAGCAGTACTTCAGGGACACCTAACACACGGCAGTTCTTC. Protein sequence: CASSTSGTPNTRQFF.

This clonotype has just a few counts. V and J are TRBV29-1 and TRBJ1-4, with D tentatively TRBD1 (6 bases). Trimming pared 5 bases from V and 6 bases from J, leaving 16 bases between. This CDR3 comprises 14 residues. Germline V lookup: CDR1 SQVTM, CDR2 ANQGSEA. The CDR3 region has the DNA TGCAGCGTTCGGCGTCGGGCAGGGGATGAAAAACTGTTTTTT. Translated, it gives CSVRRRAGDEKLFF.

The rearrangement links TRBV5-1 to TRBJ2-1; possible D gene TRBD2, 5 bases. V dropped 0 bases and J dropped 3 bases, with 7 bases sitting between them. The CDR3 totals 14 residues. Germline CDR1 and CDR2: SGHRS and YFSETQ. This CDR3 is CASSLADYYNEQFF. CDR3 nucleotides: TGCGCCAGCAGCTTGGCCGACTACTACAATGAGCAGTTCTTC.

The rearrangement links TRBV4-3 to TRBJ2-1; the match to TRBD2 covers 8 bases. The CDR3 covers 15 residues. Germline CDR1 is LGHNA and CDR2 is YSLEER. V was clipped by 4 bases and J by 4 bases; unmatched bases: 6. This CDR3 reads CASSPSRGEYNEQFF. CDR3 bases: TGCGCCAGCAGCCCGTCGCGGGGGGAGTACAATGAGCAGTTCTTC.

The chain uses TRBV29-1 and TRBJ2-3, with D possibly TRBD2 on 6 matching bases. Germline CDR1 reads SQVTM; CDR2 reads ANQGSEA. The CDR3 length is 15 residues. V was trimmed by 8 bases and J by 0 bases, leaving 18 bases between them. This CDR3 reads CSLVEGAASTDTQYF. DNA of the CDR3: TGCAGCCTCGTGGAGGGAGCGGCTAGCACAGATACGCAGTATTTT.

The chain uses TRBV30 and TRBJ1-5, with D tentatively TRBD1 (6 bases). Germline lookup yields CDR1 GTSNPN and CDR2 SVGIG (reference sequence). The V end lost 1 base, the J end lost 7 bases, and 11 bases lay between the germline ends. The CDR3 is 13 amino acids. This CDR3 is CAWSEGGGQPQHF. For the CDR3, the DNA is TGTGCCTGGAGTGAAGGGGGAGGCCAGCCCCAGCATTTT.

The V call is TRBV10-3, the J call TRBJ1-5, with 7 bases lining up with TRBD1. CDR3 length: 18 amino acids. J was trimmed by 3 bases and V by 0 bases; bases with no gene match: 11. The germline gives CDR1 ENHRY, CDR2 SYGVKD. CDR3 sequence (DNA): TGTGCCATCAGTGAGTCCCCGACAGGGATCAGAGACAATCAGCCCCAGCATTTT. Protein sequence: CAISESPTGIRDNQPQHF.

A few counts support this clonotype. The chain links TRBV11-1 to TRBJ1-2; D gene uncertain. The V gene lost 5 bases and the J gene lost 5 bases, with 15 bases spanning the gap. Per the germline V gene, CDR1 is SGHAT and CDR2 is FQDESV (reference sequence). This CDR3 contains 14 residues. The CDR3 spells CASSKGDRLYGYTF. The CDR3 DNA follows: TGTGCCAGCAGCAAGGGCGACCGGTTATATGGCTACACCTTC.

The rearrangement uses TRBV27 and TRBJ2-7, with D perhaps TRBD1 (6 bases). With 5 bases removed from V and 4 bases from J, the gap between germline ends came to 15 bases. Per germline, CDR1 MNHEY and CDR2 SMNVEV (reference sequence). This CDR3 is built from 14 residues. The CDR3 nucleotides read TGTGCCAGCAGTGTGCTAGGACAGATATACGAGCAGTACTTC. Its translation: CASSVLGQIYEQYF.

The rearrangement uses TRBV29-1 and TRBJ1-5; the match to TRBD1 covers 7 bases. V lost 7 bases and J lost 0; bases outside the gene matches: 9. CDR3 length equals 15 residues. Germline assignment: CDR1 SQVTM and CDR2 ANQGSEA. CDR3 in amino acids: CSAGGDRFSNQPQHF. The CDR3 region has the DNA TGCAGCGCTGGTGGGGACAGATTTAGCAATCAGCCCCAGCATTTT. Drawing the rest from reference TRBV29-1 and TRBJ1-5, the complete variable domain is SAVISQKPSRDICQRGTSLTIQCQVDSQVTMMFWYRQQPGQSLTLIATANQGSEATYESGFVIDKFPISRPNLTFSTLTVSNMSPEDSSIYLCSAGGDRFSNQPQHFGDGTRLSIL.